Each of the 31 T cell receptor beta chains below was sequenced from the same sample in a study of T cells in tumors after PD-1 blockade. TCRdb's table, derived via immunoSEQ multiplex PCR, lists solely in-frame clones and lacks some. This table holds 60,000 to 70,000 clones, about 74% found once. The sequencing used PBMCs, collected after anti-PD-1 treatment. These receptors originate from a human donor with basal cell carcinoma.

The V call is TRBV7-2, the J call TRBJ2-5; D tentatively fits TRBD1 or TRBD2 (6 bases each). CDR1 is SGHTA, CDR2 FQGNSA, per germline. CDR3 length equals 17 residues. V lost 1 base to trimming and J lost 5 bases, with 20 bases between them. CDR3 loop: CASSLERGRQGPETQYF. The CDR3 bases are TGTGCCAGCAGCTTAGAAAGGGGGAGGCAGGGACCGGAGACCCAGTACTTC.

This sequence joins TRBV5-1 and TRBJ1-2; 7 nucleotides agree with TRBD1. V dropped 3 bases and J dropped 2; count of bases not matched to a gene: 10. The CDR3 has 16 residues. Germline V gene sequence: CDR1 SGHRS, CDR2 YFSETQ. The CDR3: CASSSPGQRVNYGYTF. The CDR3 DNA follows: TGCGCCAGCAGCTCTCCGGGACAGCGTGTCAACTATGGCTACACCTTC.

This clone has a count of ten or more. The chain employs TRBV19 and TRBJ2-7; no clear D gene. The CDR3 is made up of 13 amino acids. V shed 5 bases and J shed 5 bases, with 13 bases lying between them. Germline V gene data show CDR1 as LNHDA and CDR2 as SQIVND (reference sequence). This CDR3 reads CASSPLGINEQYF. DNA of the CDR3: TGTGCCAGTAGTCCTCTGGGGATTAACGAGCAGTACTTC.

The V gene is TRBV2, the J gene TRBJ1-1; D may be TRBD1 (5 bases). Trimming took 5 bases from V and 4 from J, leaving 8 bases between them. The CDR3 consists of 12 residues. The germline V gene has CDR1 SNHLY and CDR2 FYNNEI. The CDR3 DNA reads TGTGCCAGCAGTTGGGGGGTCACTGAAGCTTTCTTT. This translates into CASSWGVTEAFF.

This clone came up a few times. Here the CDR3 reads CAWMRSAGGYEKLFF. The CDR3 DNA sequence: TGTGCCTGGATGCGGTCGGCAGGGGGATACGAAAAACTGTTTTTT. The V call is TRBV30, the J call TRBJ1-4, with 7 bases identical to TRBD1. Germline CDR1 reads GTSNPN; CDR2 reads SVGIG (reference sequence). Trimming took 4 bases from V and 8 from J; bases not matched to a gene: 13. The length of the CDR3 is 15 residues.

This sequence joins TRBV5-3 and TRBJ2-1; the match to TRBD1 covers 7 bases. TRBV5-3 is known as an ORF, though its function is uncertain. The CDR3 has 17 residues. Trimming took 0 bases from V and 0 from J; bases not matched to a gene: 6. The CDR3 DNA is TGTGCCAGAAGCTTGGGATCACAGGGGAGCTCCTACAATGAGCAGTTCTTC. Amino acid sequence: CARSLGSQGSSYNEQFF.

The rearrangement joins TRBV3-1 (or the pseudogene TRBV3-2) to TRBJ2-1; TRBD2 agrees at 7 bases. Germline CDR1 reads LGHDT; CDR2 reads YNNKEL (reference sequence). This CDR3 is 16 amino acids long. With 0 bases clipped from V and 3 bases from J, the junction kept 5 bases outside the gene matches. The CDR3 spells CASSQDRDYFYNEQFF. The CDR3 DNA reads TGTGCCAGCAGCCAAGACCGGGACTATTTCTACAATGAGCAGTTCTTC.

The J gene is TRBJ1-1, the V gene TRBV13, with unresolved D. This CDR3 is built from 13 residues. CDR1 PRHDT and CDR2 FYEKMQ come from the germline V gene (reference sequence). Trimming pared 6 bases from V and 5 bases from J, leaving 13 bases between. This CDR3 reads CASRGSGRTEAFF. The CDR3 nucleotides read TGTGCCAGCAGGGGGAGCGGGCGGACTGAAGCTTTCTTT.

In this sample, this clone turned up a few times. V gene TRBV6-5 combines with J gene TRBJ2-6; D uncertain. With 7 bases removed from V and 4 bases from J, the gap between germline ends came to 11 bases. The CDR3 has 14 residues. The germline gives CDR1 MNHEY, CDR2 SVGAGI. The CDR3 loop reads CASTQTLGANVLTF. The DNA of the CDR3 is TGTGCCAGCACACAAACTCTGGGGGCCAACGTCCTGACTTTC.

The chain is built from TRBV29-1 and TRBJ2-2, with 10 bases matching TRBD2. J gave up 6 bases and V 3 bases, and 10 bases lay outside the gene matches. Germline V gene sequence: CDR1 SQVTM, CDR2 ANQGSEA. This CDR3 is 16 amino acids long. DNA for the CDR3: TGCAGCGTTGAGCTTAAGCTAGCGGGGGCCCCCGGGGAGCTGTTTTTT. Its protein product is CSVELKLAGAPGELFF.

Comment on this clone: A read error may explain this, as a much larger clone is one base away. The gene calls are TRBV6-4 and TRBJ2-3; 7 bases match TRBD2. This CDR3 spans 13 amino acids. Trimming took 2 bases from V and 4 from J; bases not matched to a gene: 0. Germline values: CDR1 MRHNA, CDR2 SNTAGT. CDR3 region: CASSDGGADTQYF. As DNA, the CDR3 is TGTGCCAGCAGTGACGGGGGGGCAGATACGCAGTATTTT.

Concerning this clone itself: Its ends do not fully match the called genes, so a read error is possible. V and J are TRBV30 and TRBJ2-5; tentatively, D is TRBD2 (6 bases). This CDR3 is built from 12 residues. Germline loops: CDR1 GTSNPN, CDR2 SVGIG (reference sequence). The CDR3: CAWSSNREIQYF. CDR3 bases: TGTGCCTGGAGTTCGAACCGGGAGATCCAGTACTTC.

This clone was recorded a few times. This rearrangement joins TRBV28 to TRBJ1-5; a possible D gene is TRBD1 (5 bases). V gave up 1 base and J gave up 6 bases, with 10 bases separating them. The germline CDR1 and CDR2 sequences are MDHEN and SYDVKM. The CDR3 runs 14 residues. The CDR3 reads CASSLFRVGQPQHF. The DNA of the CDR3 is TGTGCCAGCAGTTTATTCAGGGTGGGTCAGCCCCAGCATTTT.

A single count supports this clone. V and J are TRBV5-1 and TRBJ2-1; 11 nucleotides align to TRBD2. V lost 5 bases, J lost 6 bases, and 10 bases stayed unmatched. The CDR3 sequence is 16 residues long. Germline V lookup: CDR1 SGHRS, CDR2 YFSETQ. The CDR3 DNA reads TGCGCCAGCAGTCTTAGCGGGGGGGAACCCAGCAATGAGCAGTTCTTC. As protein: CASSLSGGEPSNEQFF.

The chain uses TRBV7-2 and TRBJ2-3; D unclear. The CDR3 runs to 15 residues. The ends were cut back, 5 bases at V and 0 bases at J, with 12 bases in the middle. Germline V gene data show CDR1 as SGHTA and CDR2 as FQGNSA. CDR3 in amino acids: CASSDYKTSTDTQYF. The CDR3 region has the DNA TGTGCCAGCAGCGATTATAAGACTAGCACAGATACGCAGTATTTT.

This chain's CDR3 is CASSWGADTQYF. CDR3 coding DNA: TGTGCCAGCAGCTGGGGGGCAGATACGCAGTATTTT. The V and J genes are TRBV5-6 and TRBJ2-3, with a tentative D call TRBD2 (6 bases). Germline-derived CDR1 and CDR2 are SGHDT and YYEEEE. V shed 3 bases and J shed 4 bases, with 6 bases lying between them. The CDR3 has 12 amino acids.

This clone was picked up a small number of times. This chain uses TRBV9 with TRBJ2-5, with 11 positions matching TRBD1. Germline values: CDR1 SGDLS, CDR2 YYNGEE. The V gene end was trimmed by 1 base and the J gene end by 5 bases; junction bases not matched to a gene: 7. CDR3 length: 16 residues. The CDR3 reads CASSVSADRGLETQYF. The CDR3 DNA follows: TGTGCCAGCAGCGTAAGTGCGGACAGGGGGCTGGAGACCCAGTACTTC.

This rearrangement joins TRBV6-5 to TRBJ1-2, with D maybe TRBD1 (6 bases). Trimming removed 6 bases from V and 7 bases from J, with 15 bases in between. Per the germline V gene, CDR1 is MNHEY and CDR2 is SVGAGI. The CDR3 has 13 residues. Here the CDR3 DNA reads TGTGCCAGCAGCGATACAGGGTTTGTTGGCTACACCTTC. This translates into CASSDTGFVGYTF.

In nucleotides, the CDR3 is TGTGCCAGCAGCTTGGTCGGGGGGCGTAAGACAGATACGCAGTATTTT. Amino acids: CASSLVGGRKTDTQYF. V is TRBV5-4 and J is TRBJ2-3, with D possibly TRBD2 on 7 matching bases. The CDR3 contains 16 residues. V lost 0 bases and J lost 3, with 14 bases in between. Germline V lookup: CDR1 SGHNT, CDR2 YYREEE (reference sequence).

The chain is built from TRBV13 and TRBJ2-6; tentative D call: TRBD1 (6 bases). The CDR3 runs to 15 residues. V was clipped by 5 bases and J by 4 bases, with 12 bases between them. From germline, CDR1 is PRHDT and CDR2 FYEKMQ (reference sequence). The CDR3 is CASSIQGFGANVLTF. CDR3 nucleotide sequence: TGTGCCAGCAGCATCCAGGGGTTCGGGGCCAACGTCCTGACTTTC.

The sample holds many counts of this clone. The rearrangement uses TRBV10-3 and TRBJ2-7, with 9 bases identical to TRBD1. The CDR3 is 13 residues long. Germline V gives CDR1 ENHRY, CDR2 SYGVKD. With V trimmed by 8 bases and J by 7 bases, 9 bases remained unmatched. The CDR3 DNA reads as TGTGCCATCGGGATGACAGGGGGAGGAGAGCAGTACTTC. It translates to CAIGMTGGGEQYF.

This rearrangement joins TRBV5-1 to TRBJ1-5; 7 bases match TRBD1. Germline V gene sequence: CDR1 SGHRS, CDR2 YFSETQ. The V segment lost 4 bases and the J segment 0 bases; nucleotides outside the gene matches: 7. The CDR3 loop spans 16 amino acids. The CDR3 nucleotides are TGCGCCAGCAGCACCGGGACAGCCTCTAGCAATCAGCCCCAGCATTTT. As protein: CASSTGTASSNQPQHF.

This chain's CDR3 is CAWSGAASFYSNQPQHF. CDR3 DNA: TGTGCCTGGAGTGGGGCAGCCTCTTTCTATAGCAATCAGCCCCAGCATTTT. The J gene is TRBJ1-5, the V gene TRBV30; D call uncertain. Germline assignment: CDR1 GTSNPN and CDR2 SVGIG (reference sequence). Trimming pared 1 base from V and 0 bases from J, leaving 16 bases between. This CDR3 is 17 amino acids long.

J is TRBJ2-5 and V is TRBV11-1, with a possible D match to TRBD2 (6 bases). V was cut by 2 bases and J by 4 bases, with 11 bases left in between. CDR1 and CDR2 (germline): SGHAT, FQDESV (reference sequence). This CDR3 is built from 14 residues. The CDR3 nucleotides read TGTGCCAGCAGCTTACAGCGGGCGGGAGAGACCCAGTACTTC. Translating it yields CASSLQRAGETQYF. Complete variable domain (other parts from reference TRBV11-1 and TRBJ2-5): EAEVAQSPRYKITEKSQAVAFWCDPISGHATLYWYRQILGQGPELLVQFQDESVVDDSQLPKDRFSAERLKGVDSTLKIQPAELGDSAMYLCASSLQRAGETQYFGPGTRLLVL.

The rearrangement joins TRBV30 to TRBJ2-2; D remains ambiguous. The germline V gene encodes CDR1 GTSNPN and CDR2 SVGIG (reference sequence). The CDR3 consists of 12 residues. Trimming took off 4 bases at V and 4 bases at J, with 7 bases between the two ends. CDR3: CAWKAFTGELFF. The CDR3 bases are TGTGCCTGGAAGGCGTTCACCGGGGAGCTGTTTTTT.

This clone was seen a handful of times. The chain employs TRBV14 and TRBJ1-5, with D possibly matching TRBD1 (5 bases). Per germline, CDR1 SGHDN and CDR2 FVKESK. Trimming removed 1 base at V and 6 bases at J, with 13 bases between. The CDR3 extends over 15 amino acids. For the CDR3, the DNA is TGTGCCAGCAGCCAAGGGCAGGGACGAGGTCAGCCCCAGCATTTT. This sequence encodes CASSQGQGRGQPQHF.

As concerns this clone: At one of its ends the junction is not consistent with the germline gene, which may arise from a read error. This chain links TRBV9 with TRBJ2-2; D uncertain. The CDR3 is 13 residues long. The germline V gene has CDR1 SGDLS and CDR2 YYNGEE. The CDR3 loop reads CASRVGSFGELFF. The CDR3 DNA follows: TGTGCCAGCAGGGTAGGCAGTTTCGGGGAGCTGTTTTTT.

The CDR3 is CASSTTSGVTYEQYF. In nucleotides, the CDR3 is TGTGCCAGCAGCACGACTAGCGGAGTTACCTACGAGCAGTACTTC. J is TRBJ2-7 and V is TRBV21-1; the table's D call, TRBD2, was not checked against the DNA. TRBV21-1 is tagged as a pseudogene. The length of the CDR3 is 15 residues.

V usage is TRBV4-1 and J usage is TRBJ1-6; 9 bases line up with TRBD1. V lost 2 bases to trimming and J lost 14 bases; unmatched junction nucleotides: 10. The CDR3 has 15 residues. Germline CDR1 reads MGHRA; CDR2 reads YSYEKL. The CDR3 spells CASSQFGQGRSSLHF. CDR3 DNA: TGCGCCAGCAGCCAATTCGGACAGGGGAGGTCATCCCTCCACTTT.

This clone was seen a single time. The CDR3, as DNA: TGTGCCAGTAGTAGGACAACAGCCGAAGCTTTCTTT. This translates into CASSRTTAEAFF. The V and J genes are TRBV19 and TRBJ1-1, with a weak D call TRBD1 (5 bases). CDR3 length equals 12 residues. CDR1 is LNHDA, CDR2 SQIVND, per germline (reference sequence). V was trimmed by 4 bases and J by 8 bases, leaving 11 bases between them.

This rearrangement joins TRBV12-3 or TRBV12-4 to TRBJ2-2; D remains unclear. The CDR3 loop spans 13 amino acids. Trimming removed 6 bases from V and 11 bases from J, with 16 bases in between. The CDR3 reads CASRLNERSELFF. CDR3 nucleotides: TGTGCCAGCAGGTTGAACGAGAGGTCCGAGCTGTTTTTT.